A single sample gave rise to the 19 T cell receptor beta chains below, sequenced in a study of blood T cell repertoires in COVID-19 (dated by TCRdb to the early 2020s). Preparation of the library involved the immunoSEQ multiplex PCR assay. The table was pulled from immuneACCESS by TCRdb, which kept in-frame rearrangements only. Such tables lose some clones; where checked, under half of the loss comes from unresolved V genes, and the rest has no known cause. In all, the sample holds 300,000 to 450,000 clones, and around 89% of those were seen once. Of the sample, 1.2% is held by the ten largest clones. What was sequenced was PBMCs or T cells enriched from blood (not recorded which). The receptors derive from a young woman who had recovered from COVID-19.

The V and J genes are TRBV18 and TRBJ2-1, with D maybe TRBD2 (6 bases). The CDR3 sequence is 15 residues long. The V end was cut by 3 bases, the J end by 2 bases, with 11 bases between. From germline, CDR1 is KGHSH and CDR2 LQKENI. The CDR3 region is CASSPGTLPYNEQFF. In DNA, the CDR3 is TGTGCCAGCTCACCGGGGACTCTTCCCTACAATGAGCAGTTCTTC.

This chain links TRBV3-1 (or the pseudogene TRBV3-2) with TRBJ1-5; D is ambiguous. V lost 0 bases and J lost 7, with 7 bases in between. This CDR3 region has 13 residues. Looked up from germline, CDR1 is LGHDT and CDR2 is YNNKEL (reference sequence). The CDR3 is CASSQDRRQPQHF. CDR3 in DNA: TGTGCCAGCAGCCAAGATAGGAGGCAGCCCCAGCATTTT.

This clone was seen only once. V is TRBV2 and J is TRBJ2-6; 9 bases are shared with TRBD2. The CDR3 sequence is 17 residues long. The germline V gene encodes CDR1 SNHLY and CDR2 FYNNEI. The ends lost 8 bases at V and 0 bases at J; junction bases unmatched: 8. This chain's CDR3 is CASQIAGAISGANVLTF. The CDR3 DNA sequence: TGTGCCAGCCAGATAGCGGGGGCCATCTCTGGGGCCAACGTCCTGACTTTC.

The chain employs TRBV9 and TRBJ2-3, with TRBD1 identical over 8 bases. The CDR3 length is 15 residues. Germline CDR1 SGDLS, CDR2 YYNGEE. With V trimmed by 3 bases and J by 6 bases, 9 bases remained unmatched. The CDR3 DNA follows: TGTGCCAGCAGCGGGAGACAGGGGAGCAGGGATACGCAGTATTTT. It codes for CASSGRQGSRDTQYF.

This clone was recorded once. The J gene is TRBJ1-6, the V gene TRBV5-4; D remains ambiguous. The CDR3 has 15 amino acids. Per germline, CDR1 SGHNT and CDR2 YYREEE (reference sequence). Trimming stripped 0 bases from V and 9 bases from J, with 13 bases between. The CDR3 bases are TGTGCCAGCAGCTTGGACAGATCGGAGGTTTCACCCCTCCACTTT. Residues: CASSLDRSEVSPLHF. The whole variable domain, remainder taken from reference TRBV5-4 and TRBJ1-6, is ETGVTQSPTHLIKTRGQQVTLRCSSQSGHNTVSWYQQALGQGPQFIFQYYREEENGRGNFPPRFSGLQFPNYSSELNVNALELDDSALYLCASSLDRSEVSPLHFGNGTRLTVT.

J is TRBJ1-4 and V is TRBV7-9; 7 nucleotides align to TRBD1. The length of the CDR3 is 14 residues. Germline V gene sequence: CDR1 SEHNR, CDR2 FQNEAQ (reference sequence). After removal of 6 bases from V and 3 bases from J, the junction contained 4 bases not matched to a gene. The CDR3 protein is CASRETGPNEKLFF. CDR3 sequence (DNA): TGTGCCAGCAGAGAGACAGGGCCTAATGAAAAACTGTTTTTT.

Remarks on this clone: A much larger clonotype is one base distant, so this may be a read error. Other DNA sequences in the same sample also yield this CDR3. The genes are TRBV20-1 and TRBJ2-7, with D uncertain. Germline-derived CDR1 and CDR2 are DFQATT and SNEGSKA (reference sequence). The CDR3 extends over 10 amino acids. V lost 4 bases and J 3 bases, leaving 4 bases between the germline ends. CDR3: CSATNYEQYF. The CDR3 coding sequence is TGCAGTGCTACCAACTACGAGCAGTACTTC.

This chain uses TRBV30 with TRBJ2-7, with D tentatively TRBD1 (5 bases). Germline V gene sequence: CDR1 GTSNPN, CDR2 SVGIG (reference sequence). Trimming shortened V by 2 bases and J by 0 bases, and 11 bases separated the two germline ends. This CDR3 has 14 residues. The CDR3 DNA reads TGTGCCTGGAGTTTCCGACAGTCCTCCTACGAGCAGTACTTC. Its protein product is CAWSFRQSSYEQYF.

This chain uses TRBV5-1 with TRBJ1-2; D gene ambiguous. The CDR3 runs to 12 residues. The V gene's germline CDR1 is SGHRS and CDR2 YFSETQ. V dropped 4 bases and J dropped 6 bases, with 10 bases sitting between them. The CDR3 here is CASSLRLDGYTF. The CDR3, as DNA: TGCGCCAGCAGCCTAAGACTCGATGGCTACACCTTC.

This clone has only a few counts. V gene TRBV30 combines with J gene TRBJ2-7, with a weak D call TRBD1 (5 bases). The CDR3 has 14 residues. The V gene's germline CDR1 is GTSNPN and CDR2 SVGIG (reference sequence). Trimming shortened V by 7 bases and J by 5 bases, and 21 bases separated the two germline ends. CDR3 residues: CAYTLGAGLNEQYF. The CDR3 bases are TGTGCCTACACCTTAGGGGCAGGGCTAAACGAGCAGTACTTC.

The rearrangement uses TRBV7-3 and TRBJ2-6, with TRBD2 as a possible D gene (6 bases). Germline V gene sequence: CDR1 SGHTA, CDR2 FQGTGA. The CDR3 has 16 amino acids. V lost 1 base to trimming and J lost 0 bases, with 7 bases between them. The CDR3 DNA reads TGTGCCAGCAGCTTAAGGGGAGGCTCTGGGGCCAACGTCCTGACTTTC. Its translation: CASSLRGGSGANVLTF.

This clone was recorded once. The chain joins TRBV15 to TRBJ2-1, with 14 bases matching TRBD2. V lost 5 bases, J lost 0 bases, and 6 bases stayed unmatched. Germline V gene data show CDR1 as LNHNV and CDR2 as YYDKDF (reference sequence). The CDR3 totals 18 residues. CDR3 sequence (DNA): TGTGCCACCAGCTTGGGACTAGCGGGGGCCAGCTCCTACAATGAGCAGTTCTTC. Protein: CATSLGLAGASSYNEQFF. The whole variable domain, filled in from reference TRBV15 and TRBJ2-1, reads DAMVIQNPRYQVTQFGKPVTLSCSQTLNHNVMYWYQQKSSQAPKLLFHYYDKDFNNEADTPDNFQSRRPNTSFCFLDIRSPGLGDTAMYLCATSLGLAGASSYNEQFFGPGTRLTVL.

The rearrangement links TRBV11-1 to TRBJ1-1; a possible D gene is TRBD1 (6 bases). V shed 11 bases and J shed 7 bases, with 17 bases lying between them. The germline V gene has CDR1 SGHAT and CDR2 FQDESV (reference sequence). This CDR3 region has 12 residues. The CDR3 DNA reads as TGTGCCTCCTACGGGGGGGCCGATGAAGCTTTCTTT. Translating gives CASYGGADEAFF.

This chain uses TRBV6-5 with TRBJ2-5; a weak D match, TRBD1 (6 bases). The CDR3 consists of 15 residues. Per the germline V gene, CDR1 is MNHEY and CDR2 is SVGAGI. The ends were cut back, 6 bases at V and 5 bases at J, with 19 bases in the middle. As DNA, the CDR3 is TGTGCCAGCAGCCGATTCACAGGGATTGGGGAGACCCAGTACTTC. It codes for CASSRFTGIGETQYF.

The chain carries TRBV7-9 and TRBJ1-4; 7 nucleotides line up with TRBD1. Unmatched junction bases numbered 13, after V lost 5 bases and J lost 10 bases. Per the germline V gene, CDR1 is SEHNR and CDR2 is FQNEAQ (reference sequence). The CDR3 runs 15 residues. As DNA, the CDR3 is TGTGCCAGCAGCCCTCGACAGGGTTCAAGTGTAAAACTGTTTTTT. It specifies CASSPRQGSSVKLFF.

This chain joins TRBV2 and TRBJ2-7; TRBD1 aligns across 7 bases. Losses at the gene ends were 5 bases for V and 3 bases for J; bases not matched to a gene: 16. Per germline, CDR1 SNHLY and CDR2 FYNNEI. The CDR3 has 17 residues. The CDR3 DNA reads TGTGCCAGCAGTACCTACCACCGGGACAGATACTACTACGAGCAGTACTTC. Its translation: CASSTYHRDRYYYEQYF. Based on the CDR3 plus reference TRBV2 and TRBJ2-7, the full variable domain is EPEVTQTPSHQVTQMGQEVILRCVPISNHLYFYWYRQILGQKVEFLVSFYNNEISEKSEIFDDQFSVERPDGSNFTLKIRSTKLEDSAMYFCASSTYHRDRYYYEQYFGPGTRLTVT.

This sequence joins TRBV6-5 and TRBJ2-7; 9 bases match TRBD1. V shed 6 bases and J 3 bases; nucleotides not matched to a gene: 9. Germline assignment: CDR1 MNHEY and CDR2 SVGAGI. This CDR3 is built from 15 residues. CDR3 nucleotides: TGTGCCAGCAGCCACGCCGGGACAGGGTACTACGAGCAGTACTTC. Protein product: CASSHAGTGYYEQYF.

The rearrangement joins TRBV12-3 or TRBV12-4 to TRBJ2-5; the D gene is possibly TRBD1 (5 bases). V lost 4 bases, J lost 2 bases, and 8 bases lay in between. This CDR3 is built from 13 residues. The CDR3 protein is CASSWGHQETQYF. In DNA, the CDR3 is TGTGCCAGCAGTTGGGGCCATCAAGAGACCCAGTACTTC.

The V call is TRBV5-4, the J call TRBJ2-1; 11 bases are a match to TRBD1. Germline V lookup: CDR1 SGHNT, CDR2 YYREEE (reference sequence). The CDR3 loop spans 15 amino acids. V dropped 5 bases and J dropped 4; count of bases not matched to a gene: 5. For the CDR3, the DNA is TGTGCCAGCAGTACGGACAGGGGGCTTTACAATGAGCAGTTCTTC. Its translation: CASSTDRGLYNEQFF.